This T cell receptor beta chain was documented in a study of blood T cell repertoires in COVID-19. Background on the study: Samples of COVID-19 (acute and convalescent) were obtained from the United States, Italy and Spain. From T cells, B-cell-depleted T cells, or PBMCs came the material, which was cDNA or gDNA.

With V trimmed by 2 bases and J by 0 bases, 6 bases remained unmatched. Germline lookup yields CDR1 SGDLS and CDR2 YYNGEE. CDR3 length: 16 amino acids. Original methodology: The assay estimated nucleated cells by amplifying reference gene primers. Produced via immunoSEQ multiplex PCR; TCRdb's table is partial and in-frame only. V, J and clone size were drawn from that table, and D and trimming were deduced from the DNA. The data hold just over 25,000 clones, with almost 90% observed a single time. The sequence was collected from a man aged 65 to 85 with acute or convalescent COVID-19. The chain carries TRBV9 and TRBJ1-1; 8 bases match TRBD1. Sequenced: peripheral blood. CDR3 nucleotide sequence: TGTGCCAGCAGCGTGGGACAGGATTATGTGAACACTGAAGCTTTCTTT. This translates into CASSVGQDYVNTEAFF.